This T cell receptor (beta chain) was profiled in a study of T cells in Graves' hyperthyroidism and ophthalmopathy. Study-wide background: Peripheral blood was obtained at initial diagnosis, preceding any treatment.

The J segment lost 2 bases and the V segment lost 3 bases, leaving 21 bases of the junction unmatched. The CDR3 has 20 residues. Germline CDR1 LNHDA, CDR2 SQIVND (reference sequence). TCR beta CDR3 region amplification was performed from RNA transcripts. During a first-round RT-PCR of the TCR CDR3, the HTBI primer set was used. TCRdb reanalysed the multiplex PCR reads using MiXCR and keeps one entry per CDR3 protein. The sample carries some 600,000 distinct CDR3 sequences, about 15% recorded once. Sequenced: blood. The chain is built from TRBV19 and TRBJ1-2; TRBD1 aligns across 7 bases. The receptor was isolated from a woman between 25 and 40 years old with Graves' hyperthyroidism that later progressed to Graves' ophthalmopathy. CDR3 nucleotide sequence: TGTGCCAGTAGTATTAGCGTTTTGTTGGGGGCCGGGACAGCCAACTATGGCTACACCTTC. This gives the protein CASSISVLLGAGTANYGYTF.